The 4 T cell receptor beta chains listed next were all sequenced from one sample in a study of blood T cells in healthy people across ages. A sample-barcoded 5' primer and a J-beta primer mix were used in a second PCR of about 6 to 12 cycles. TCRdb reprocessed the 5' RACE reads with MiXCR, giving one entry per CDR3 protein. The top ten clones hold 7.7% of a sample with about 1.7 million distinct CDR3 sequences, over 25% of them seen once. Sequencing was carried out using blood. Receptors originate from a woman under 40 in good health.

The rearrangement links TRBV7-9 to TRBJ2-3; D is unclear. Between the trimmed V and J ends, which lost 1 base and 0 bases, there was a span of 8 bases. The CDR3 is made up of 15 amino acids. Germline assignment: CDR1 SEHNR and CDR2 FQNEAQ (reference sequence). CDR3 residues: CASSLGSASTDTQYF. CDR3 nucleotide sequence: TGTGCCAGCAGCTTAGGCAGCGCTAGCACAGATACGCAGTATTTT.

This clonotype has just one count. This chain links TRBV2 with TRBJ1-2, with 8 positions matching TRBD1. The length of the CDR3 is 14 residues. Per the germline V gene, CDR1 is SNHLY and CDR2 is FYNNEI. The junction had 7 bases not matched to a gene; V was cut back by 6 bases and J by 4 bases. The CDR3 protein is CASRNRGAGYGYTF. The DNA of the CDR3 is TGTGCCAGCAGGAACAGGGGGGCCGGCTATGGCTACACCTTC.

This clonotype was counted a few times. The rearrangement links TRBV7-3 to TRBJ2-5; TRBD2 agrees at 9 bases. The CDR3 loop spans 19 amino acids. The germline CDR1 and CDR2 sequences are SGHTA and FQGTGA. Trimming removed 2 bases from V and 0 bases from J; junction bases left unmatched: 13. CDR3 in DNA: TGTGCCAGCAGCTTAGCGGGCGGGGGGGCGAGGGGGTACCAAGAGACCCAGTACTTC. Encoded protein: CASSLAGGGARGYQETQYF.

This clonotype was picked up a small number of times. As DNA, the CDR3 is TGTGCCAGCAGCAACAGCGGGGCGGGGACAGATACGCAGTATTTT. This sequence encodes CASSNSGAGTDTQYF. V is TRBV12-3 or TRBV12-4 and J is TRBJ2-3, with 7 bases aligning to TRBD2. The CDR3 totals 15 residues. V lost 6 bases to trimming and J lost 3 bases; unmatched junction nucleotides: 9.